This T cell receptor (beta chain) was identified in a study of control samples from healthy donors and cancer patients. TCRdb keeps only in-frame clones here, not all; method: immunoSEQ multiplex PCR. In the table there are 100,000 to 150,000 clones, over 80% of which are singletons. This CDR3 has 17 amino acids. Between the trimmed V and J ends, which lost 0 bases and 0 bases, there was a span of 10 bases. Germline CDR1 reads SGDLS; CDR2 reads YYNGEE. This clone has a single count. This clonotype was sampled from a man older than 75 with head and neck cancer. The V call is TRBV9, the J call TRBJ1-6, with D possibly being TRBD1 (5 bases). The sequencing input was PBMCs. Here the CDR3 reads CASSVGQLSSYNSPLHF. The CDR3 bases are TGTGCCAGCAGCGTAGGACAGCTGAGCTCCTATAATTCACCCCTCCACTTT.